The rows below give T cell receptor beta chains drawn from one sample of a study of T cell changes during pregnancy in multiple sclerosis. Sequenced by immunoSEQ multiplex PCR; TCRdb stores in-frame clones only, minus some. The sample includes some 77,000 clones, around 94% seen only once; the top ten take 2.1%. Here the sequenced sample was peripheral blood, taken in the second trimester of pregnancy. These receptors originate from a female donor in good health, enrolled as a control in a pregnancy study. Each CDR3 is given with its conserved first and last residue. D genes are given only for firm matches. The listing skips clone size in some rows; elsewhere it reads once, few, many or a size class.

v_call: TRBV19
clone_size: -
cdr3_length: 15
d_call: -
j_call: TRBJ2-1
cdr3_aa: CASSIAARGGNEQFF
cdr3_nt: TGTGCCAGTAGTATAGCTGCCCGGGGAGGCAATGAGCAGTTCTTC

v_call: TRBV11-1
clone_size: -
cdr3_length: 18
d_call: -
j_call: TRBJ1-1
cdr3_aa: CASSFLAGEVGMNTEAFF
cdr3_nt: TGTGCCAGCAGCTTCTTAGCGGGGGAAGTCGGTATGAACACTGAAGCTTTCTTT

v_call: TRBV4-3
clone_size: -
cdr3_length: 16
d_call: -
j_call: TRBJ1-1
cdr3_aa: CASSQDVRGSNTEAFF
cdr3_nt: TGCGCCAGCAGCCAAGACGTGCGCGGATCTAACACTGAAGCTTTCTTT

v_call: TRBV4-1
clone_size: once
cdr3_length: 16
d_call: TRBD2
j_call: TRBJ2-1
cdr3_aa: CASSQEVAGWYNEQFF
cdr3_nt: TGCGCCAGCAGCCAAGAAGTAGCGGGTTGGTACAATGAGCAGTTCTTC

v_call: TRBV7-9
clone_size: -
cdr3_length: 15
d_call: TRBD1
j_call: TRBJ2-5
cdr3_aa: CASSLGTGPQETQYF
cdr3_nt: TGTGCCAGCAGCTTAGGGACAGGCCCCCAAGAGACCCAGTACTTC

v_call: TRBV7-8
clone_size: -
cdr3_length: 13
d_call: -
j_call: TRBJ1-2
cdr3_aa: CASSFPGAYGYTF
cdr3_nt: TGTGCCAGCAGCTTCCCAGGGGCCTATGGCTACACCTTC

v_call: TRBV28
clone_size: -
cdr3_length: 16
d_call: TRBD1
j_call: TRBJ2-3
cdr3_aa: CASSFLNTGGTDTQYF
cdr3_nt: TGTGCCAGCAGTTTTCTGAATACAGGGGGCACAGATACGCAGTATTTT

v_call: TRBV18
clone_size: -
cdr3_length: 14
d_call: -
j_call: TRBJ1-2
cdr3_aa: CASSPPGDSYGYTF
cdr3_nt: TGTGCCAGCTCACCACCCGGGGACTCATATGGCTACACCTTC

v_call: TRBV7-9
clone_size: -
cdr3_length: 13
d_call: -
j_call: TRBJ2-2
cdr3_aa: CASSREETGELFF
cdr3_nt: TGTGCCAGCAGCAGGGAGGAGACCGGGGAGCTGTTTTTT

v_call: TRBV28
clone_size: -
cdr3_length: 13
d_call: -
j_call: TRBJ1-1
cdr3_aa: CASSGVWNTEAFF
cdr3_nt: TGTGCCAGCTCGGGGGTGTGGAACACTGAAGCTTTCTTT

v_call: TRBV30
clone_size: -
cdr3_length: 13
d_call: -
j_call: TRBJ2-1
cdr3_aa: CAWTYGPSNEQFF
cdr3_nt: TGTGCCTGGACCTATGGGCCCTCCAATGAGCAGTTCTTC

v_call: TRBV14
clone_size: -
cdr3_length: 15
d_call: -
j_call: TRBJ1-6
cdr3_aa: CASSQDMARNSPLHF
cdr3_nt: TGTGCCAGCAGCCAAGACATGGCGAGGAATTCACCCCTCCACTTT

v_call: TRBV27
clone_size: -
cdr3_length: 14
d_call: TRBD1
j_call: TRBJ1-2
cdr3_aa: CASSGRDSHYGYTF
cdr3_nt: TGTGCCAGCAGTGGACGGGACAGCCACTATGGCTACACCTTC

v_call: TRBV7-3
clone_size: -
cdr3_length: 19
d_call: TRBD2
j_call: TRBJ2-1
cdr3_aa: CASSFVLAGGPDTYNEQFF
cdr3_nt: TGTGCCAGCAGCTTTGTACTAGCGGGGGGCCCCGACACGTACAATGAGCAGTTCTTC

v_call: TRBV6-1
clone_size: -
cdr3_length: 15
d_call: TRBD1
j_call: TRBJ1-2
cdr3_aa: CASSDRTGGAYGYTF
cdr3_nt: TGTGCCAGCAGTGACCGGACAGGGGGCGCCTATGGCTACACCTTC

v_call: TRBV19
clone_size: once
cdr3_length: 14
d_call: -
j_call: TRBJ1-2
cdr3_aa: CASSSRSVVYGYTF
cdr3_nt: TGTGCCAGTAGTTCCCGTTCAGTGGTCTATGGCTACACCTTC

v_call: TRBV29-1
clone_size: -
cdr3_length: 15
d_call: TRBD1
j_call: TRBJ2-3
cdr3_aa: CSYSRGTGYTDTQYF
cdr3_nt: TGCAGCTACTCGAGGGGGACAGGCTACACAGATACGCAGTATTTT

v_call: TRBV11-2
clone_size: -
cdr3_length: 12
d_call: -
j_call: TRBJ2-3
cdr3_aa: CASSSSADTQYF
cdr3_nt: TGTGCCAGCAGCTCTTCCGCGGATACGCAGTATTTT

v_call: TRBV18
clone_size: once
cdr3_length: 13
d_call: TRBD1
j_call: TRBJ1-1
cdr3_aa: CASSQGQSSEAFF
cdr3_nt: TGTGCCAGCTCACAGGGACAGAGCTCTGAAGCTTTCTTT

v_call: TRBV11-2
clone_size: -
cdr3_length: 15
d_call: TRBD2
j_call: TRBJ2-7
cdr3_aa: CASSGLAGASYEQYF
cdr3_nt: TGTGCCAGCAGCGGGCTAGCGGGGGCCTCCTACGAGCAGTACTTC

v_call: TRBV7-9
clone_size: -
cdr3_length: 15
d_call: -
j_call: TRBJ1-5
cdr3_aa: CASSLGGGPGQPQHF
cdr3_nt: TGTGCCAGCAGCTTAGGGGGGGGGCCCGGGCAGCCCCAGCATTTT

v_call: TRBV20-1
clone_size: -
cdr3_length: 11
d_call: -
j_call: TRBJ1-2
cdr3_aa: CSANRNYGYTF
cdr3_nt: TGCAGTGCTAACAGGAACTATGGCTACACCTTC

v_call: TRBV4-3
clone_size: few
cdr3_length: 14
d_call: -
j_call: TRBJ2-5
cdr3_aa: CASSQDWGDETQYF
cdr3_nt: TGCGCCAGCAGCCAAGATTGGGGGGATGAGACCCAGTACTTC

v_call: TRBV7-9
clone_size: -
cdr3_length: 13
d_call: -
j_call: TRBJ1-1
cdr3_aa: CASTPQGGTEAFF
cdr3_nt: TGTGCCAGCACCCCTCAAGGGGGCACTGAAGCTTTCTTT

v_call: TRBV19
clone_size: -
cdr3_length: 15
d_call: -
j_call: TRBJ1-5
cdr3_aa: CASSLPGGYNQPQHF
cdr3_nt: TGTGCCAGTAGCCTTCCAGGAGGATACAATCAGCCCCAGCATTTT

v_call: TRBV27
clone_size: once
cdr3_length: 15
d_call: TRBD2
j_call: TRBJ2-1
cdr3_aa: CASSLSGRGVNEQFF
cdr3_nt: TGTGCCAGCAGTTTATCGGGGCGGGGGGTCAATGAGCAGTTCTTC

v_call: TRBV7-2
clone_size: once
cdr3_length: 15
d_call: -
j_call: TRBJ2-1
cdr3_aa: CASSLSGLKYNEQFF
cdr3_nt: TGTGCCAGCAGCTTATCTGGGCTGAAATACAATGAGCAGTTCTTC

v_call: TRBV11-2
clone_size: -
cdr3_length: 15
d_call: TRBD2
j_call: TRBJ2-1
cdr3_aa: CASSASGGARNEQFF
cdr3_nt: TGTGCCAGCAGCGCCAGCGGGGGGGCCCGGAATGAGCAGTTCTTC

v_call: TRBV7-9
clone_size: -
cdr3_length: 15
d_call: TRBD2
j_call: TRBJ2-3
cdr3_aa: CASSGREGRTDTQYF
cdr3_nt: TGTGCCAGCAGCGGCCGGGAGGGGCGGACAGATACGCAGTATTTT

v_call: TRBV19
clone_size: -
cdr3_length: 14
d_call: TRBD1
j_call: TRBJ1-1
cdr3_aa: CASGDRTMNTEAFF
cdr3_nt: TGTGCCAGTGGGGACAGGACAATGAACACTGAAGCTTTCTTT

v_call: TRBV27
clone_size: -
cdr3_length: 14
d_call: -
j_call: TRBJ2-1
cdr3_aa: CASSDRILDNEQFF
cdr3_nt: TGTGCCAGCAGCGACAGGATACTCGACAATGAGCAGTTCTTC

v_call: TRBV27
clone_size: -
cdr3_length: 14
d_call: TRBD2
j_call: TRBJ2-1
cdr3_aa: CASSPSGGYNEQFF
cdr3_nt: TGTGCCAGCAGTCCTAGCGGGGGATACAATGAGCAGTTCTTC